This T cell receptor (beta chain) was recovered during a study of cytotoxic CD8 clonotypes in ibrutinib-treated CLL. The assay was immunoSEQ multiplex PCR, and TCRdb's table has in-frame clones only and misses some. The data hold under 35,000 clones, with roughly 69% observed a single time. Worth noting for this clone: Its antigen is not known.

Germline trimming cut 2 bases from V and 7 bases from J; bases unmatched to any gene: 10. This CDR3 has 16 residues. The germline gives CDR1 SGHRS, CDR2 YFSETQ. Study-wide results and caveats: Sustained-remission patients were sampled at one set of times and progressing patients at different ones. Upon ibrutinib response clonality rose, and upon progression it fell back toward baseline.

The sequencing used PBMCs, collected after 24 months of ibrutinib treatment. The chain uses TRBV5-1 and TRBJ2-1; 9 bases agree with TRBD1. This clonotype was sampled from a human donor with chronic lymphocytic leukemia. CDR3 in DNA: TGCGCCAGCAGCTTCTCCCCGGGACAGGGAGGTAATGAGCAGTTCTTC. Translating gives CASSFSPGQGGNEQFF.